What follows are 19 T cell receptor beta chains derived from one specimen sequenced in a study of T cell responses to AZD1222 COVID-19 vaccine. Only in-frame clones appear in the TCRdb table, and some are missing; sequencing was by immunoSEQ multiplex PCR. The data contain roughly 160,000 clones, 85% to 90% of them singletons. The sequenced sample was peripheral blood, obtained on day 0 of AZD1222 vaccination. All receptors come from an adult in good health.

CDR3 in amino acids: CASRPTPWGHNEQFF. DNA for the CDR3: TGTGCCAGTAGACCCACCCCCTGGGGCCACAATGAGCAGTTCTTC. The chain links TRBV19 to TRBJ2-1; perhaps TRBD1 as D (5 bases). Per the germline V gene, CDR1 is LNHDA and CDR2 is SQIVND (reference sequence). CDR3 length: 15 amino acids. The ends were cut back, 6 bases at V and 5 bases at J, with 17 bases in the middle.

The chain uses TRBV5-4 and TRBJ2-5; D unclear. The germline V gene has CDR1 SGHNT and CDR2 YYREEE (reference sequence). Deletions cut 2 bases from V and 2 bases from J, with 10 bases between. CDR3 length: 14 amino acids. The CDR3 DNA is TGTGCCAGCAGCTTTGCGCAAGAACAAGAGACCCAGTACTTC. This sequence encodes CASSFAQEQETQYF.

The chain recombines TRBV15 with TRBJ2-1; TRBD1 matches at 11 bases. The junction had 10 bases not matched to a gene; V was cut back by 8 bases and J by 7 bases. There are 15 residues in the CDR3. Germline CDR1 LNHNV, CDR2 YYDKDF (reference sequence). This chain's CDR3 is CATVGLGQGGNEQFF. CDR3 sequence (DNA): TGTGCCACCGTGGGGCTGGGACAGGGGGGGAATGAGCAGTTCTTC.

The V and J genes are TRBV6-4 and TRBJ2-3; TRBD2 might be the D (6 bases). The CDR3 runs to 13 residues. Germline V gene lookup returns CDR1 MRHNA and CDR2 SNTAGT. The V end was cut by 3 bases, the J end by 12 bases, with 16 bases between. The CDR3 nucleotides are TGTGCCAGCAGTGATGGACTACCTGGCGCCCAGTATTTT. It yields the protein CASSDGLPGAQYF.

The J gene is TRBJ2-2, the V gene TRBV3-1 (or the pseudogene TRBV3-2), with 8 bases matching TRBD1. Per the germline V gene, CDR1 is LGHDT and CDR2 is YNNKEL (reference sequence). V lost 0 bases to trimming and J lost 5 bases; unmatched junction nucleotides: 14. There are 19 residues in the CDR3. CDR3 nucleotide sequence: TGTGCCAGCAGCCAAGATCAATATTGGACAGGGAGGTATACCGGGGAGCTGTTTTTT. It translates to CASSQDQYWTGRYTGELFF.

V and J are TRBV5-1 and TRBJ2-3, with D tentatively TRBD1 or TRBD2 (6 bases each). The CDR3 consists of 16 residues. The ends were cut back, 0 bases at V and 2 bases at J, with 13 bases in the middle. The germline V gene encodes CDR1 SGHRS and CDR2 YFSETQ. The CDR3 reads CASSLATGALTDTQYF. In DNA, the CDR3 is TGCGCCAGCAGCTTGGCGACGGGGGCCCTCACAGATACGCAGTATTTT.

The V gene is TRBV10-3, the J gene TRBJ1-2; D is undetermined. Per germline, CDR1 ENHRY and CDR2 SYGVKD. Trimming took off 7 bases at V and 4 bases at J, with 13 bases between the two ends. This CDR3 contains 13 residues. The CDR3 is CAITTTPGYGYTF. The CDR3 DNA is TGTGCCATCACCACAACTCCGGGCTATGGCTACACCTTC.

The rearrangement links TRBV19 to TRBJ2-2; D is unclear. This CDR3 region has 13 residues. V lost 1 base and J lost 8, with 8 bases in between. Germline lookup yields CDR1 LNHDA and CDR2 SQIVND (reference sequence). The CDR3 spells CASSIALGGELFF. Here the CDR3 DNA reads TGTGCCAGTAGTATAGCCTTGGGAGGGGAGCTGTTTTTT.

The CDR3 reads CASSLVWGDQPQHF. The CDR3, as DNA: TGTGCCAGCAGCTTGGTATGGGGCGATCAGCCCCAGCATTTT. This chain uses TRBV5-5 with TRBJ1-5; possibly TRBD1 for D (5 bases). Trimming took 0 bases from V and 5 from J, leaving 9 bases between them. The V gene's germline CDR1 is SGHKS and CDR2 YYEKEE (reference sequence). CDR3 length: 14 residues.

The rearrangement links TRBV19 to TRBJ2-2; perhaps TRBD2 as D (6 bases). With 9 bases removed from V and 3 bases from J, the gap between germline ends came to 11 bases. Germline CDR1 and CDR2: LNHDA and SQIVND (reference sequence). The CDR3 loop spans 13 amino acids. CDR3 loop: CASRRVYTGELFF. The CDR3 DNA sequence: TGTGCCAGCCGGAGGGTCTACACCGGGGAGCTGTTTTTT.

The genes are TRBV19 and TRBJ1-1; D remains unclear. Trimming shortened V by 3 bases and J by 4 bases, and 12 bases separated the two germline ends. There are 14 residues in the CDR3. Germline CDR1 LNHDA, CDR2 SQIVND (reference sequence). The CDR3 region is CASSIRIGSTEAFF. In DNA, the CDR3 is TGTGCCAGTAGTATTCGGATAGGGTCCACTGAAGCTTTCTTT.

The sample holds one count of this clone. V usage is TRBV7-3 and J usage is TRBJ2-5, with no clear D. Trimming shortened V by 3 bases and J by 1 base, and 0 bases separated the two germline ends. Germline CDR1 and CDR2: SGHTA and FQGTGA. CDR3 length equals 11 residues. The CDR3 loop reads CASSFQETQYF. The CDR3 DNA sequence: TGTGCCAGCAGCTTCCAAGAGACCCAGTACTTC.

J is TRBJ2-3 and V is TRBV9; 8 positions agree with TRBD1. Germline CDR1 SGDLS, CDR2 YYNGEE. Trimming removed 4 bases from V and 5 bases from J; junction bases left unmatched: 9. This CDR3 is built from 15 residues. This CDR3 is CASSSRTGLLDTQYF. In DNA form, the CDR3 reads TGTGCCAGCAGCTCCCGGACAGGGTTGTTAGATACGCAGTATTTT.

This chain links TRBV2 with TRBJ2-5, with 9 bases fitting TRBD2. The CDR3 is 13 residues long. Germline V gene data show CDR1 as SNHLY and CDR2 as FYNNEI. Trimming removed 6 bases from V and 2 bases from J; junction bases left unmatched: 1. DNA of the CDR3: TGTGCCAGCAGGGGACTAGCTCAAGAGACCCAGTACTTC. Translated: CASRGLAQETQYF. The variable domain in full, completed from reference TRBV2 and TRBJ2-5, reads EPEVTQTPSHQVTQMGQEVILRCVPISNHLYFYWYRQILGQKVEFLVSFYNNEISEKSEIFDDQFSVERPDGSNFTLKIRSTKLEDSAMYFCASRGLAQETQYFGPGTRLLVL.

The chain couples TRBV4-3 to TRBJ1-4; the D gene is possibly TRBD1 (5 bases). The V end was cut by 1 base, the J end by 7 bases, with 10 bases between. This CDR3 is built from 14 residues. The germline gives CDR1 LGHNA, CDR2 YSLEER. The DNA of the CDR3 is TGCGCCAGCAGCCAAGTAGAGGGGATTGAAAAACTGTTTTTT. It yields the protein CASSQVEGIEKLFF.

The rearrangement uses TRBV3-1 (or the pseudogene TRBV3-2) and TRBJ2-5; TRBD1 matches at 8 bases. J was trimmed by 1 base and V by 4 bases; bases with no gene match: 11. The CDR3 sequence is 17 residues long. Germline CDR1 LGHDT, CDR2 YNNKEL (reference sequence). CDR3 in amino acids: CASSPIKHRGSQETQYF. CDR3 bases: TGTGCCAGCAGCCCAATAAAACACAGGGGGTCCCAAGAGACCCAGTACTTC.

This sequence joins TRBV12-3 or TRBV12-4 and TRBJ1-3, with D hard to call. CDR3 length equals 12 residues. The ends were cut back, 3 bases at V and 2 bases at J, with 2 bases in the middle. The CDR3 reads CASSFPGNTIYF. In DNA, the CDR3 is TGTGCCAGCAGTTTCCCTGGAAACACCATATATTTT.

This clone has only one observation. One end of the junction varies from germline; a read error may be responsible. This sample includes further DNA sequences coding for the same CDR3. The J gene is TRBJ2-7, the V gene TRBV7-4, with D perhaps matching TRBD1 (6 bases). This CDR3 contains 16 residues. The germline CDR1 and CDR2 sequences are SGHVT and SQSDAQ. The CDR3 DNA follows: TGTGCCAGTAGCTTCCCGACAGGCTCCCAGGGTTACGAGCAGTACTTC. This translates into CASSFPTGSQGYEQYF.

The CDR3 DNA reads TGTGCCAGCAGCTTATCCGCTGACCAAGAGACCCAGTACTTC. It specifies CASSLSADQETQYF. This chain links TRBV7-8 with TRBJ2-5, with D hard to call. The CDR3 is 14 amino acids. Trimming took 2 bases from V and 0 from J, leaving 7 bases between them. Germline CDR1 SGHVS, CDR2 FQNEAQ.